This note documents a single T cell receptor beta chain sequence. The specificity of this receptor is unknown. Base qualities are not at hand, and no much larger clone is one base apart. These data belong to a study of T cell changes during pregnancy in multiple sclerosis (dated by TCRdb to between 2017 and 2020). Regarding the study in general: In women with multiple sclerosis, the researchers looked at how the T cell repertoire shifted as pregnancy progressed.

The library was built by means of the immunoSEQ multiplex PCR assay. In its TCRdb copy, this immuneACCESS table keeps in-frame sequences only and misses some clones. Where compared with another copy, unresolved V genes explain less than half of these, and the others have no known cause. The sample table holds approximately 87,000 clones, of which 75% to 95% were seen once. The top ten constitute approximately 0.45% of the sample. This TCR derives from a female donor with multiple sclerosis, enrolled in a pregnancy study. Sequencing used CD4+ T cells from peripheral blood mononuclear cells, obtained in the second trimester of pregnancy.

The nucleotides are TGTGCCAGCAGCCGCCGTGAGGGCTATGAGCAGTTCTTC. It encodes CASSRREGYEQFF. The sequence links TRBV6-5 to TRBJ2-1; the D region possibly corresponds to TRBD2 (5 bases align). Its CDR3 holds 13 amino acids, cysteine through phenylalanine. This entry keeps only the CDR3 DNA: 39 bases, framed from base 1. CDR1 is given as MNHEY and CDR2 as SVGAGI, both from the germline V gene. The V and J ends are trimmed by 6 bases and 8 bases, leaving 14 bases between them.